The rows below give T cell receptor beta chains drawn from one sample of a study of T cell responses to AZD1222 COVID-19 vaccine. TCRdb keeps only in-frame clones here, not all; method: immunoSEQ multiplex PCR. Among about 110,000 clones, roughly 87% were seen once, and the ten largest hold 3.5% to 4.5%. Sequences were derived from peripheral blood, sampled on day 0 of AZD1222 vaccination. The receptors were sampled from an adult in good health. CDR3s include the opening cysteine and the closing phenylalanine or tryptophan. The order of the fields is D gene, clone size, V gene, J gene, CDR3 protein, CDR3 DNA. D genes are given only for firm matches. A clone size is listed for some rows: how often the clone was seen (once, few, many), or a class if it is expanded.

D gene: -; clone size: -; V gene: TRBV21-1; J gene: TRBJ2-6; CDR3 protein: CATMKARLLQRSGANVLTF; CDR3 DNA: TGTGCCACCATGAAAGCTAGACTCCTTCAAAGATCTGGGGCCAACGTCCTGACTTTC
D gene: -; clone size: -; V gene: TRBV15; J gene: TRBJ1-4; CDR3 protein: CATSTQGRLFF; CDR3 DNA: TGTGCCACCAGTACACAGGGCCGACTGTTTTTT
D gene: TRBD1; clone size: -; V gene: TRBV30; J gene: TRBJ2-5; CDR3 protein: CAWSAGQGAVETQYF; CDR3 DNA: TGTGCCTGGAGTGCGGGACAGGGGGCGGTGGAGACCCAGTACTTC
D gene: -; clone size: -; V gene: TRBV5-8; J gene: TRBJ2-1; CDR3 protein: CASSLRFGQLNNEQFF; CDR3 DNA: TGTGCCAGCAGCTTGAGGTTCGGACAGTTGAACAATGAGCAGTTCTTC
D gene: -; clone size: -; V gene: TRBV3-1/TRBV3-2; J gene: TRBJ1-5; CDR3 protein: CASSQDGGGADTGRSNQPQHF; CDR3 DNA: TGTGCCAGCAGCCAAGATGGCGGGGGAGCAGACACAGGTAGGAGCAATCAGCCCCAGCATTTT
D gene: TRBD1; clone size: -; V gene: TRBV15; J gene: TRBJ1-2; CDR3 protein: CATSREGDGQGTRGYGYTF; CDR3 DNA: TGTGCCACCAGCAGAGAGGGAGACGGACAGGGGACCCGCGGCTATGGCTACACCTTC
D gene: TRBD1; clone size: -; V gene: TRBV6-2/TRBV6-3; J gene: TRBJ1-1; CDR3 protein: CASNPDRVKENTEAFF; CDR3 DNA: TGTGCCAGCAACCCGGACAGGGTTAAGGAGAACACTGAAGCTTTCTTT
D gene: -; clone size: few; V gene: TRBV19; J gene: TRBJ1-2; CDR3 protein: CASSMQQRNYGYTF; CDR3 DNA: TGTGCCAGTAGTATGCAACAGCGTAACTATGGCTACACCTTC
D gene: -; clone size: -; V gene: TRBV5-1; J gene: TRBJ2-1; CDR3 protein: CASSFEADNEQFF; CDR3 DNA: TGCGCCAGCAGCTTCGAGGCGGACAATGAGCAGTTCTTC
D gene: TRBD1; clone size: -; V gene: TRBV6-2/TRBV6-3; J gene: TRBJ1-5; CDR3 protein: CASSYPRDRGLGNQPQHF; CDR3 DNA: TGTGCCAGCAGTTACCCGCGTGACAGGGGGCTTGGCAATCAGCCCCAGCATTTT
D gene: TRBD1; clone size: -; V gene: TRBV9; J gene: TRBJ2-5; CDR3 protein: CASSVGQQETQYF; CDR3 DNA: TGTGCCAGCAGCGTGGGACAGCAAGAGACCCAGTACTTC
D gene: -; clone size: -; V gene: TRBV7-6; J gene: TRBJ1-4; CDR3 protein: CASSPTTTNEKLFF; CDR3 DNA: TGTGCCAGCAGCCCCACGACAACTAATGAAAAACTGTTTTTT
D gene: TRBD1; clone size: few; V gene: TRBV7-9; J gene: TRBJ1-5; CDR3 protein: CASSSQGATNQPQHF; CDR3 DNA: TGTGCCAGCAGTTCGCAGGGGGCCACCAATCAGCCCCAGCATTTT
D gene: -; clone size: -; V gene: TRBV27; J gene: TRBJ2-7; CDR3 protein: CASSPLTETYEQYF; CDR3 DNA: TGTGCCAGCAGTCCCCTGACAGAAACCTACGAGCAGTACTTC
D gene: -; clone size: -; V gene: TRBV7-9; J gene: TRBJ2-2; CDR3 protein: CASSVPGTGNTGELFF; CDR3 DNA: TGTGCCAGCAGCGTCCCCGGGACCGGTAACACCGGGGAGCTGTTTTTT
D gene: -; clone size: -; V gene: TRBV7-2; J gene: TRBJ1-5; CDR3 protein: CASSLMDNQPQHF; CDR3 DNA: TGTGCCAGCAGCTTAATGGACAATCAGCCCCAGCATTTT
D gene: -; clone size: -; V gene: TRBV5-1; J gene: TRBJ1-1; CDR3 protein: CASSFLDGGVTEAFF; CDR3 DNA: TGCGCCAGCAGCTTTTTGGACGGGGGGGTCACTGAAGCTTTCTTT
D gene: TRBD1; clone size: -; V gene: TRBV27; J gene: TRBJ1-2; CDR3 protein: CASSFLRTGSDYGYTF; CDR3 DNA: TGTGCCAGCAGTTTCCTGAGGACAGGGTCGGACTATGGCTACACCTTC
D gene: -; clone size: -; V gene: TRBV15; J gene: TRBJ1-4; CDR3 protein: CATSRAPQIRSNEKLFF; CDR3 DNA: TGTGCCACCAGCAGAGCCCCCCAGATACGGTCTAATGAAAAACTGTTTTTT
D gene: TRBD1; clone size: -; V gene: TRBV18; J gene: TRBJ1-5; CDR3 protein: CASSPNPGQGPQPQHF; CDR3 DNA: TGTGCCAGCTCTCCAAACCCGGGACAGGGGCCTCAGCCCCAGCATTTT
D gene: -; clone size: -; V gene: TRBV28; J gene: TRBJ1-1; CDR3 protein: CASRPPNSGEAFF; CDR3 DNA: TGTGCCAGCAGACCTCCTAATTCGGGGGAAGCTTTCTTT
D gene: -; clone size: -; V gene: TRBV4-1; J gene: TRBJ1-2; CDR3 protein: CASSKSTGARTF; CDR3 DNA: TGCGCCAGCAGCAAGTCCACGGGGGCTAGGACCTTC
D gene: -; clone size: -; V gene: TRBV24-1; J gene: TRBJ2-5; CDR3 protein: CATSVPGAQETQYF; CDR3 DNA: TGTGCCACCAGTGTACCAGGGGCCCAAGAGACCCAGTACTTC
D gene: -; clone size: -; V gene: TRBV29-1; J gene: TRBJ1-1; CDR3 protein: CSVSKATSNTEAFF; CDR3 DNA: TGCAGCGTTAGTAAAGCTACATCAAACACTGAAGCTTTCTTT
D gene: TRBD2; clone size: -; V gene: TRBV4-1; J gene: TRBJ2-7; CDR3 protein: CASSEGGLAGYEQYF; CDR3 DNA: TGCGCCAGCAGCGAAGGTGGCCTAGCGGGCTACGAGCAGTACTTC
D gene: -; clone size: -; V gene: TRBV4-1; J gene: TRBJ2-7; CDR3 protein: CASSQGADGGEQYF; CDR3 DNA: TGCGCCAGCAGCCAAGGCGCAGACGGGGGCGAGCAGTACTTC
D gene: -; clone size: -; V gene: TRBV20-1; J gene: TRBJ2-1; CDR3 protein: CSARQGQRQFF; CDR3 DNA: TGCAGTGCTAGACAGGGTCAACGGCAGTTCTTC
D gene: -; clone size: -; V gene: TRBV2; J gene: TRBJ2-7; CDR3 protein: CASSEEVVRYEQYF; CDR3 DNA: TGTGCCAGCAGTGAAGAAGTAGTTAGGTACGAGCAGTACTTC
D gene: -; clone size: -; V gene: TRBV19; J gene: TRBJ2-7; CDR3 protein: CASSIDGQGGGYEQYF; CDR3 DNA: TGTGCCAGTAGTATAGACGGGCAGGGAGGGGGATACGAGCAGTACTTC
D gene: -; clone size: -; V gene: TRBV29-1; J gene: TRBJ1-1; CDR3 protein: CSVPSGYSAEAFF; CDR3 DNA: TGCAGCGTTCCCTCTGGGTACAGCGCTGAAGCTTTCTTT
D gene: TRBD1; clone size: -; V gene: TRBV5-1; J gene: TRBJ2-5; CDR3 protein: CASSHGQGIPQETQYF; CDR3 DNA: TGCGCCAGCAGCCACGGACAGGGTATCCCCCAAGAGACCCAGTACTTC
D gene: -; clone size: -; V gene: TRBV7-2; J gene: TRBJ1-5; CDR3 protein: CASSYRANQPQHF; CDR3 DNA: TGTGCCAGCAGTTACAGGGCCAATCAGCCCCAGCATTTT
D gene: -; clone size: -; V gene: TRBV27; J gene: TRBJ2-3; CDR3 protein: CASSLSGLGTDTQYF; CDR3 DNA: TGTGCCAGCAGTTTAAGTGGGTTGGGCACAGATACGCAGTATTTT
D gene: TRBD2; clone size: -; V gene: TRBV10-2; J gene: TRBJ2-1; CDR3 protein: CASSDGGSKPYNEQFF; CDR3 DNA: TGCGCCAGCAGTGACGGCGGGAGTAAACCCTACAATGAGCAGTTCTTC
D gene: TRBD2; clone size: -; V gene: TRBV27; J gene: TRBJ2-3; CDR3 protein: CASSGLAGTDTQYF; CDR3 DNA: TGTGCCAGCAGCGGACTAGCGGGCACAGATACGCAGTATTTT
D gene: TRBD2; clone size: -; V gene: TRBV10-3; J gene: TRBJ2-5; CDR3 protein: CAISEGGLAGPQETQYF; CDR3 DNA: TGTGCCATCAGTGAGGGGGGACTAGCGGGCCCCCAAGAGACCCAGTACTTC
D gene: -; clone size: -; V gene: TRBV5-8; J gene: TRBJ1-2; CDR3 protein: CASSLGPGYGYTF; CDR3 DNA: TGTGCCAGCAGCTTGGGTCCCGGGTACGGCTACACCTTC
D gene: -; clone size: -; V gene: TRBV12-3/TRBV12-4; J gene: TRBJ1-1; CDR3 protein: CASNSKGNTEAFF; CDR3 DNA: TGTGCCAGCAACAGTAAGGGGAACACTGAAGCTTTCTTT
D gene: -; clone size: -; V gene: TRBV5-1; J gene: TRBJ1-1; CDR3 protein: CASSFSGEGRTEAFF; CDR3 DNA: TGCGCCAGCAGCTTTTCAGGGGAGGGAAGGACTGAAGCTTTCTTT
D gene: TRBD2; clone size: -; V gene: TRBV7-2; J gene: TRBJ2-1; CDR3 protein: CASSLAGLAGGWSKNEQFF; CDR3 DNA: TGTGCCAGCAGCTTAGCCGGACTAGCGGGGGGGTGGTCAAAAAATGAGCAGTTCTTC
D gene: -; clone size: -; V gene: TRBV7-3; J gene: TRBJ1-1; CDR3 protein: CASSRDRNTEAFF; CDR3 DNA: TGTGCCAGCAGCCGGGACCGAAACACTGAAGCTTTCTTT
D gene: TRBD1; clone size: -; V gene: TRBV4-3; J gene: TRBJ2-7; CDR3 protein: CASSRLGTAYEQYF; CDR3 DNA: TGCGCCAGCAGCCGTCTCGGGACAGCCTACGAGCAGTACTTC
D gene: -; clone size: -; V gene: TRBV28; J gene: TRBJ1-5; CDR3 protein: CASIGVGQPQHF; CDR3 DNA: TGTGCCAGCATAGGGGTAGGGCAGCCCCAGCATTTT
D gene: -; clone size: -; V gene: TRBV2; J gene: TRBJ1-1; CDR3 protein: CASSDAQNTEAFF; CDR3 DNA: TGTGCCAGCAGTGACGCACAAAACACTGAAGCTTTCTTT
D gene: -; clone size: -; V gene: TRBV28; J gene: TRBJ1-5; CDR3 protein: CASPPGQSFTYSNQPQHF; CDR3 DNA: TGTGCCAGCCCCCCCGGACAGAGCTTTACTTATAGCAATCAGCCCCAGCATTTT
D gene: TRBD1; clone size: -; V gene: TRBV27; J gene: TRBJ2-7; CDR3 protein: CASSSRGTGGHEQYF; CDR3 DNA: TGTGCCAGCAGTTCCCGGGGGACAGGGGGCCACGAGCAGTACTTC
D gene: -; clone size: -; V gene: TRBV6-5; J gene: TRBJ1-1; CDR3 protein: CASSYARNTEAFF; CDR3 DNA: TGTGCCAGCAGTTACGCGAGGAACACTGAAGCTTTCTTT
D gene: -; clone size: few; V gene: TRBV5-4; J gene: TRBJ2-5; CDR3 protein: CASSLRGIGETQYF; CDR3 DNA: TGTGCCAGCAGCTTGAGGGGAATCGGAGAGACCCAGTACTTC
D gene: -; clone size: -; V gene: TRBV2; J gene: TRBJ2-5; CDR3 protein: CASKEGEEETQYF; CDR3 DNA: TGTGCCAGCAAGGAGGGGGAAGAAGAGACCCAGTACTTC
D gene: -; clone size: -; V gene: TRBV27; J gene: TRBJ1-1; CDR3 protein: CASRFTSGTNEAFF; CDR3 DNA: TGTGCCAGCAGGTTTACTTCCGGGACAAATGAAGCTTTCTTT
D gene: -; clone size: -; V gene: TRBV9; J gene: TRBJ1-1; CDR3 protein: CASSPREQAGEAFF; CDR3 DNA: TGTGCCAGCAGCCCCAGGGAACAGGCGGGTGAAGCTTTCTTT
D gene: -; clone size: -; V gene: TRBV23-1; J gene: TRBJ2-2; CDR3 protein: CASSSWTVRELFF; CDR3 DNA: TGCGCCAGCAGCAGTTGGACAGTCCGGGAGCTGTTTTTT
D gene: -; clone size: -; V gene: TRBV5-1; J gene: TRBJ2-2; CDR3 protein: CASSLGVGITGELFF; CDR3 DNA: TGCGCCAGCAGCTTGGGTGTAGGTATCACCGGGGAGCTGTTTTTT
D gene: TRBD2; clone size: -; V gene: TRBV5-4; J gene: TRBJ2-3; CDR3 protein: CASSSGTSGRSDTQYF; CDR3 DNA: TGTGCCAGCAGCTCCGGGACTAGCGGGAGGTCAGATACGCAGTATTTT
D gene: -; clone size: -; V gene: TRBV28; J gene: TRBJ1-2; CDR3 protein: CASSLNRWTNYGYTF; CDR3 DNA: TGTGCCAGCAGTTTAAATCGGTGGACTAACTATGGCTACACCTTC
D gene: -; clone size: -; V gene: TRBV9; J gene: TRBJ1-6; CDR3 protein: CASSDTLYNSPLHF; CDR3 DNA: TGTGCCAGCAGTGACACACTATATAATTCACCCCTCCACTTT
D gene: -; clone size: -; V gene: TRBV7-2; J gene: TRBJ1-5; CDR3 protein: CASSSLPGQPQHF; CDR3 DNA: TGTGCCAGCAGCTCGCTACCAGGCCAGCCCCAGCATTTT
D gene: TRBD2; clone size: -; V gene: TRBV7-3; J gene: TRBJ2-1; CDR3 protein: CASSRTSGIYNEQFF; CDR3 DNA: TGTGCCAGCAGCCGTACTAGCGGGATATACAATGAGCAGTTCTTC
D gene: TRBD1; clone size: -; V gene: TRBV7-2; J gene: TRBJ2-1; CDR3 protein: CASSPRQGSSYNEQFF; CDR3 DNA: TGTGCCAGCAGCCCCCGACAGGGGAGCTCCTACAATGAGCAGTTCTTC